This TCR beta chain was sequenced during a study of T cells in Graves' hyperthyroidism and ophthalmopathy. The diagnoses drew upon clinical symptoms, serum thyroxine and TRAb, thyroid ultrasound and orbital computed tomography. Amplification of TCR beta CDR3 regions used RNA as the template. The HTBI primer set drove a first-round RT-PCR of the TCR CDR3. TCRdb used MiXCR to reprocess the multiplex PCR reads, holding one entry per CDR3 protein. The sample carries 660,000 or so distinct CDR3 sequences, 45% recorded once. CDR3 length: 16 residues. The ends were cut back, 5 bases at V and 3 bases at J, with 19 bases in the middle. Germline CDR1 SGHVS, CDR2 FQNEAQ.

Sequences were obtained from peripheral blood or thyroid tissue (not recorded which). This chain joins TRBV7-8 and TRBJ2-5; D possibly matches TRBD1 or TRBD2 (5 bases each). The sequence came from an adult man with Graves' disease, either hyperthyroidism or ophthalmopathy (not recorded which). CDR3 in amino acids: CASSLGPGAAEETQYF. The CDR3, as DNA: TGTGCCAGCAGCCTAGGCCCCGGGGCCGCAGAAGAGACCCAGTACTTC. Full variable domain (missing parts from reference TRBV7-8 and TRBJ2-5): GAGVSQSPRYKVAKRGQDVALRCDPISGHVSLFWYQQALGQGPEFLTYFQNEAQLDKSGLPSDRFFAERPEGSVSTLKIQRTQQEDSAVYLCASSLGPGAAEETQYFGPGTRLLVL.